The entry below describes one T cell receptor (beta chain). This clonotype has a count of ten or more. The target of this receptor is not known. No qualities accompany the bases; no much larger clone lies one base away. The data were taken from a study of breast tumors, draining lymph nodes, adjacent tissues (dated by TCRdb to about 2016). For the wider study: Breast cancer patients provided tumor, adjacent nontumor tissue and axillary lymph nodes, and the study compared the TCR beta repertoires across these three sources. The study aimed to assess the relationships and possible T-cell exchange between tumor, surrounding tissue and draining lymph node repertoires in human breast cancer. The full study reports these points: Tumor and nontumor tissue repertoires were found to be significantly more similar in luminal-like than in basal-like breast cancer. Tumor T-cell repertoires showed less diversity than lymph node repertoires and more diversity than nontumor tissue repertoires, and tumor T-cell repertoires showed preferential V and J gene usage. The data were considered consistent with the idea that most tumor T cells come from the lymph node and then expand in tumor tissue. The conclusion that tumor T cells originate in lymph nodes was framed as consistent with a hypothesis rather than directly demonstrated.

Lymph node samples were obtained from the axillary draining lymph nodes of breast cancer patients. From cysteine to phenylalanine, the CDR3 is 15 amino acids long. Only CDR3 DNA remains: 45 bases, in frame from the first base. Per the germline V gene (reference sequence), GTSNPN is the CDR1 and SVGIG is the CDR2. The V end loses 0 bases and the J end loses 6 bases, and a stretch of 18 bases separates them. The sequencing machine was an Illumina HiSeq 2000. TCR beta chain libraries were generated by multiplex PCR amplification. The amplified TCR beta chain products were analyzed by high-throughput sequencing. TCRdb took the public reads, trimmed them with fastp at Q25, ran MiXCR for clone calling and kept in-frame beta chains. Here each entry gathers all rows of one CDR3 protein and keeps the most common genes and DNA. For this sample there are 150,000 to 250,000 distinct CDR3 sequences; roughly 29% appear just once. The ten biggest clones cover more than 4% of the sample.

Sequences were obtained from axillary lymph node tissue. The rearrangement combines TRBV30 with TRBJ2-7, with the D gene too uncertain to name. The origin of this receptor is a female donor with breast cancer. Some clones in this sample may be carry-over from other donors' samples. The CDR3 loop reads CAWSVVGEEWGEQYF. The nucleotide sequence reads TGTGCCTGGAGTGTGGTAGGCGAAGAGTGGGGCGAGCAGTACTTC.